The next 30 T cell receptor beta chains were all read from a single sample in a study of CD8+ T cells in alopecia areata. The treatment is: oral pan-JAK inhibitor, 5-10 mg twice daily. RNA, once extracted, was reverse transcribed into cDNA for use as the sequencing template. TCRdb's table, derived via immunoSEQ multiplex PCR, lists solely in-frame clones and lacks some. The sample shows fewer than 250,000 clones, 60% to 70% of them seen only once. The specimen was CD4+ T cells sorted from blood, collected at week 4, from a patient treated with tofacitinib. The receptors derive from a human donor with alopecia areata.

The J gene is TRBJ1-2, the V gene TRBV9; D gene ambiguous. The germline V gene has CDR1 SGDLS and CDR2 YYNGEE. Trimming removed 3 bases at V and 2 bases at J, with 2 bases between. This CDR3 has 11 residues. The CDR3 nucleotides are TGTGCCAGCAGCGGCAACTATGGCTACACCTTC. It is translated as CASSGNYGYTF. The whole variable domain, remainder taken from reference TRBV9 and TRBJ1-2, is DSGVTQTPKHLITATGQRVTLRCSPRSGDLSVYWYQQSLDQGLQFLIQYYNGEERAKGNILERFSAQQFPDLHSELNLSSLELGDSALYFCASSGNYGYTFGSGTRLTVV.

V usage is TRBV10-3 and J usage is TRBJ2-1; TRBD1 agrees at 9 bases. The junction had 6 bases not matched to a gene; V was cut back by 3 bases and J by 3 bases. Germline-derived CDR1 and CDR2 are ENHRY and SYGVKD. This CDR3 is built from 16 residues. The CDR3 reads CAISDTGGAGYNEQFF. The CDR3 DNA is TGTGCCATCAGTGATACAGGGGGCGCGGGCTACAATGAGCAGTTCTTC.

There are a few counts of this clone. The chain employs TRBV29-1 and TRBJ1-1, with a possible D match to TRBD1 (5 bases). Germline lookup yields CDR1 SQVTM and CDR2 ANQGSEA. V lost 0 bases and J lost 0, with 14 bases in between. The CDR3 has 16 residues. Here the CDR3 DNA reads TGCAGCGTTGAAGATCGAGTGGGCAGGGTGAACACTGAAGCTTTCTTT. Residues: CSVEDRVGRVNTEAFF.

The chain has TRBV19 and TRBJ1-4, with D tentatively TRBD1 (6 bases). Trimming cost V 10 bases and J 0 bases, with 9 bases left between them. The CDR3 length is 13 residues. Per the germline V gene, CDR1 is LNHDA and CDR2 is SQIVND (reference sequence). The CDR3 coding sequence is TGTGCCACCCGACAGGCAACTAATGAAAAACTGTTTTTT. Translation gives CATRQATNEKLFF.

This clone was picked up one time. This chain joins TRBV5-1 and TRBJ2-5, with 9 bases aligning to TRBD2. This CDR3 has 16 amino acids. Germline V lookup: CDR1 SGHRS, CDR2 YFSETQ. The J segment lost 2 bases and the V segment lost 2 bases, leaving 7 bases of the junction unmatched. The chain's CDR3 is CASSFGSGSRQETQYF. CDR3 nucleotide sequence: TGCGCCAGCAGCTTCGGTAGCGGGAGTAGGCAAGAGACCCAGTACTTC.

V is TRBV30 and J is TRBJ2-3, with D perhaps TRBD2 (7 bases). Trimming took 2 bases from V and 2 from J, leaving 14 bases between them. Germline V CDR1 and CDR2: GTSNPN, SVGIG (reference sequence). The CDR3 is 15 amino acids. The CDR3 loop reads CAWSLGGGATDTQYF. As DNA, the CDR3 is TGTGCCTGGAGTCTGGGAGGGGGAGCCACAGATACGCAGTATTTT.

The gene calls are TRBV4-3 and TRBJ2-1; 8 positions agree with TRBD2. The CDR3 length is 16 residues. The junction had 9 bases not matched to a gene; V was cut back by 4 bases and J by 4 bases. In germline, CDR1 is LGHNA, CDR2 YSLEER. CDR3 amino acids: CASSRYSGASYNEQFF. The CDR3 bases are TGCGCCAGCAGCCGATATAGCGGGGCCTCGTACAATGAGCAGTTCTTC.

The chain has TRBV9 and TRBJ2-7, with D perhaps matching TRBD1 (5 bases). V gave up 1 base and J gave up 0 bases, with 11 bases separating them. Germline lookup yields CDR1 SGDLS and CDR2 YYNGEE. The CDR3 totals 15 residues. The CDR3 nucleotides read TGTGCCAGCAGCGTACAGGGTTCGAGCTCCTACGAGCAGTACTTC. This translates into CASSVQGSSSYEQYF.

This clone was seen just once. The V gene is TRBV11-2, the J gene TRBJ2-2; D is uncertain. The CDR3 has 14 residues. Trimming left V 0 bases short and J 2 bases short, with 4 bases between. Germline V CDR1 and CDR2: SGHAT, FQNNGV. Here the CDR3 DNA reads TGTGCCAGCAGCTTAGATCACAACACCGGGGAGCTGTTTTTT. Its translation is CASSLDHNTGELFF.

The chain employs TRBV18 and TRBJ2-5, with D possibly TRBD2 on 6 matching bases. The CDR3 extends over 15 amino acids. Per germline, CDR1 KGHSH and CDR2 LQKENI. Trimming shortened V by 2 bases and J by 0 bases, and 10 bases separated the two germline ends. CDR3 region: CASSPKRTNQETQYF. The CDR3 coding sequence is TGTGCCAGCTCACCAAAAAGGACTAACCAAGAGACCCAGTACTTC. Combining the CDR3 with reference TRBV18 and TRBJ2-5 gives the whole variable domain NAGVMQNPRHLVRRRGQEARLRCSPMKGHSHVYWYRQLPEEGLKFMVYLQKENIIDESGMPKERFSAEFPKEGPSILRIQQVVRGDSAAYFCASSPKRTNQETQYFGPGTRLLVL.

The V and J genes are TRBV29-1 and TRBJ1-1; D may be TRBD1 (6 bases). CDR1 and CDR2 from the germline V gene are SQVTM and ANQGSEA. The CDR3 runs to 13 residues. V dropped 6 bases and J dropped 3 bases, with 14 bases sitting between them. CDR3 loop: CSVSDRLYTEAFF. CDR3 in DNA: TGCAGCGTGTCGGACAGACTATACACTGAAGCTTTCTTT. Full variable domain (outside the CDR3, taken from reference TRBV29-1 and TRBJ1-1): SAVISQKPSRDICQRGTSLTIQCQVDSQVTMMFWYRQQPGQSLTLIATANQGSEATYESGFVIDKFPISRPNLTFSTLTVSNMSPEDSSIYLCSVSDRLYTEAFFGQGTRLTVV.

The rearrangement links TRBV15 to TRBJ2-5; D unclear. CDR1 is LNHNV and CDR2 is YYDKDF in the germline V gene (reference sequence). The CDR3 spans 12 residues. Trimming pared 0 bases from V and 5 bases from J, leaving 4 bases between. CDR3: CATSRELETQYF. CDR3 coding DNA: TGTGCCACCAGCAGAGAATTGGAGACCCAGTACTTC.

The chain is built from TRBV6-1 and TRBJ2-7, with D perhaps matching TRBD1 or TRBD2 (5 bases each). Trimming took 8 bases from V and 3 from J, leaving 8 bases between them. Germline CDR1 is MNHNS and CDR2 is SASEGT. The CDR3 totals 11 residues. The CDR3 bases are TGTGCCAGCCGGGACCTCTACGAGCAGTACTTC. Translated: CASRDLYEQYF.

The chain employs TRBV14 and TRBJ2-7; D gene unclear. V lost 2 bases and J 3 bases, leaving 5 bases between the germline ends. In germline, CDR1 is SGHDN, CDR2 FVKESK. The CDR3 is made up of 12 amino acids. This CDR3 reads CASSQKGYEQYF. CDR3 nucleotide sequence: TGTGCCAGCAGCCAAAAGGGCTACGAGCAGTACTTC.

The sample holds a few counts of this clone. The rearrangement uses TRBV11-3 and TRBJ2-6; no firm D call. Trimming shortened V by 8 bases and J by 1 base, and 3 bases separated the two germline ends. In germline, CDR1 is SGHNT, CDR2 YENEEA. The CDR3 contains 12 residues. The CDR3 coding sequence is TGTGCCAGCGGTTCTGGGGCCAACGTCCTGACTTTC. This translates into CASGSGANVLTF.

Concerning this clone itself: Other DNA sequences of this sample code for an identical CDR3. V is TRBV6-5 and J is TRBJ2-6, with a weak D call TRBD2 (6 bases). Germline CDR1 and CDR2: MNHEY and SVGAGI. The CDR3 sequence is 15 residues long. V was pared by 3 bases and J by 1 base, with 7 bases between. DNA of the CDR3: TGTGCCAGCAGTTATGGGGGGTCTGGGGCCAACGTCCTGACTTTC. This translates into CASSYGGSGANVLTF.

The gene calls are TRBV4-2 and TRBJ2-2; possible D gene TRBD1, 6 bases. This CDR3 is built from 15 residues. V was trimmed by 4 bases and J by 3 bases, leaving 12 bases between them. The germline V gene encodes CDR1 LGHNA and CDR2 YNFKEQ. CDR3 region: CASSRGNRDTGELFF. In DNA, the CDR3 is TGTGCCAGCAGCCGAGGGAACAGGGACACCGGGGAGCTGTTTTTT.

This clone has a handful of counts. This sequence joins TRBV7-9 and TRBJ2-5; 12 positions agree with TRBD2. J was trimmed by 3 bases and V by 4 bases; bases with no gene match: 3. Germline CDR1 reads SEHNR; CDR2 reads FQNEAQ (reference sequence). This CDR3 is built from 15 residues. The CDR3 region is CASSSLAGGKETQYF. The CDR3 region has the DNA TGTGCCAGCAGCTCCCTAGCGGGAGGGAAAGAGACCCAGTACTTC.

This clone was observed once. Other DNA sequences in the same sample also yield this CDR3. The V call is TRBV18, the J call TRBJ2-5, with a tentative D call TRBD2 (5 bases). Germline loops: CDR1 KGHSH, CDR2 LQKENI. The CDR3 covers 13 residues. The V end lost 3 bases, the J end lost 3 bases, and 8 bases lay between the germline ends. The CDR3 DNA reads TGTGCCAGCTCACCTGGACTGGAAGAGACCCAGTACTTC. As protein: CASSPGLEETQYF.

The chain has TRBV18 and TRBJ2-7, with 7 bases fitting TRBD2. Germline V gene sequence: CDR1 KGHSH, CDR2 LQKENI. The CDR3 is 12 amino acids. V shed 4 bases and J 7 bases; nucleotides not matched to a gene: 4. CDR3 nucleotide sequence: TGTGCCAGCTCACAGCAGGGAGGGGAGCAGTACTTC. It yields the protein CASSQQGGEQYF.

CDR3 nucleotides: TGCGCCAGCAGCCAAGGTCGGGGGGGACAGAGTACAGATACGCAGTATTTT. Its translation is CASSQGRGGQSTDTQYF. The chain combines TRBV4-3 with TRBJ2-3; D is perhaps TRBD2 (8 bases). The CDR3 totals 17 residues. CDR1 is LGHNA, CDR2 YSLEER, per germline. V shed 1 base and J shed 3 bases, with 17 bases lying between them.

In its sample, this clone was seen a few times. At one end, the junction sequence differs from germline, possibly due to a read error. V and J are TRBV29-1 and TRBJ1-1, with 8 bases aligning to TRBD1. CDR1 and CDR2 (germline): SQVTM, ANQGSEA. The CDR3 is made up of 12 amino acids. The CDR3 loop reads CSGEQGGSEAFF. The CDR3 nucleotides read TGCAGCGGTGAACAGGGGGGATCTGAAGCTTTCTTT.

This rearrangement joins TRBV28 to TRBJ2-7, with 8 bases identical to TRBD1. Unmatched junction bases numbered 11, after V lost 5 bases and J lost 5 bases. This CDR3 has 15 amino acids. Germline V gene lookup returns CDR1 MDHEN and CDR2 SYDVKM. CDR3 sequence: CASSLPGQVEDEQYF. CDR3 sequence (DNA): TGTGCCAGCAGTCTTCCGGGACAGGTCGAAGACGAGCAGTACTTC.

The chain links TRBV29-1 to TRBJ1-1, with D possibly matching TRBD1 (5 bases). Trimming left V 3 bases short and J 4 bases short, with 9 bases between. CDR1 SQVTM and CDR2 ANQGSEA come from the germline V gene. The CDR3 length is 12 residues. The CDR3 DNA reads as TGCAGCGTTGACGGCAGGGCCACTGAAGCTTTCTTT. Translated: CSVDGRATEAFF.

V and J are TRBV4-1 and TRBJ2-5; 8 bases agree with TRBD1. Germline V gives CDR1 MGHRA, CDR2 YSYEKL. This CDR3 spans 16 amino acids. V dropped 1 base and J dropped 7; count of bases not matched to a gene: 11. The DNA for the CDR3 is TGCGCCAGCAGCCAAGGAATTACAGGGGGACGTCCGACCCAGTACTTC. Residues: CASSQGITGGRPTQYF.

Concerning this clone: Additional DNA sequences in this sample encode the identical CDR3. The V call is TRBV27, the J call TRBJ2-7; TRBD1 agrees at 7 bases. With V trimmed by 5 bases and J by 2 bases, 6 bases remained unmatched. CDR1 is MNHEY and CDR2 is SMNVEV in the germline V gene (reference sequence). The CDR3 runs 14 residues. The CDR3 region is CASSPLGTAYEQYF. The DNA of the CDR3 is TGTGCCAGCAGTCCCCTCGGGACAGCCTACGAGCAGTACTTC.

J is TRBJ2-2 and V is TRBV30; no reliable D call. Per the germline V gene, CDR1 is GTSNPN and CDR2 is SVGIG (reference sequence). The germline V and J ends were trimmed by 4 bases and 2 bases, with 8 bases remaining between them. The CDR3 totals 13 residues. The CDR3, as DNA: TGTGCCTGGAAACCCGGTAACACCGGGGAGCTGTTTTTT. Its translation is CAWKPGNTGELFF.

The chain links TRBV9 to TRBJ2-6, with D unclear. Trimming pared 0 bases from V and 4 bases from J, leaving 8 bases between. Germline V gene sequence: CDR1 SGDLS, CDR2 YYNGEE. The CDR3 is 15 residues long. Here the CDR3 reads CASSVELRGANVLTF. CDR3 in DNA: TGTGCCAGCAGCGTAGAGTTACGGGGGGCCAACGTCCTGACTTTC.

The chain couples TRBV29-1 to TRBJ1-2, with D tentatively TRBD1 (5 bases). Germline CDR1 reads SQVTM; CDR2 reads ANQGSEA. This CDR3 comprises 14 residues. Trimming removed 3 bases at V and 4 bases at J, with 15 bases between. The chain's CDR3 is CSVDRAARSYGYTF. CDR3 sequence (DNA): TGCAGCGTTGACAGGGCGGCACGCTCCTATGGCTACACCTTC.

The chain carries TRBV7-2 and TRBJ2-7; D perhaps matches TRBD2 (6 bases). Trimming cost V 4 bases and J 7 bases, with 17 bases left between them. Looked up from germline, CDR1 is SGHTA and CDR2 is FQGNSA. This CDR3 comprises 14 residues. The CDR3 here is CASSSRGASLEQYF. The CDR3 bases are TGTGCCAGCAGCTCCCGCGGGGCCTCCTTGGAGCAGTACTTC.